This T cell receptor (beta chain) is drawn from a study of blood T cell repertoires in COVID-19. The CDR3 is 16 amino acids. The V gene lost 1 base and the J gene lost 2 bases, with 14 bases spanning the gap. Germline CDR1 and CDR2: SGHTA and FQGTGA. This clone was seen a single time. This table comes from immunoSEQ multiplex PCR, and its TCRdb copy is limited to in-frame clones, with some not included. The data contain approximately 49,000 clones, approximately 87% of them seen just once; the ten biggest clones take up 4%. The sample comprised peripheral blood. The sequence derives from a man in his fifties with acute or convalescent COVID-19. This chain links TRBV7-3 with TRBJ2-5, with D perhaps matching TRBD2 (6 bases). Here the CDR3 reads CASSLKLLAGQETQYF. The CDR3 region has the DNA TGTGCCAGCAGCTTAAAGTTATTGGCGGGGCAAGAGACCCAGTACTTC.